This TCR beta chain is drawn from a study of blood T cell repertoires in COVID-19 (TCRdb year 2020). About the study as a whole: Samples covering the acute and convalescent phases of COVID-19 were provided by collaborators in the United States, Italy and Spain. The prospective study material was composed of cDNA or gDNA derived from T cells, B-cell-depleted T cells, or PBMCs. The dataset comprised deeply sampled blood TCRbeta repertoires from subjects exposed to, actively infected with, or recovered from COVID-19. Samples came from the ongoing ImmuneRACE study (first 160 participants) plus 1,254 subjects from 6 global collaborators. A freely available public database, intended as a resource for researchers studying the immune response to SARS-CoV-2, is where the repertoires were released. Where available, HLA class I and class II types were taken from metadata supplied by the sample provider and were not determined by assay-based typing. Sample metadata almost always included a de-identified subject ID, COVID-19 status, age in years and sex. What the authors observed across the whole study: How much clinical and demographic metadata was included differed by source and by participant, and the metadata was provided uncurated.

This clone was detected once. Its antigen is unknown. No clone much larger than this one lies a single base away; base qualities are absent. This CDR3 is also generated by other DNA sequences in the sample. TCRbeta CDR3 regions were amplified from genomic DNA using the immunoSEQ Assay, a bias-controlled multiplex PCR. Regarding the original processing steps: Nucleated cell counts per sample were estimated from amplification of reference gene primers within the assay. Sequence reads were collapsed and filtered to measure the absolute abundance of every unique TCRbeta CDR3 rearrangement. Productive Simpson clonality was computed per sample as the square root of Simpson's diversity index over productive rearrangements. The source is immuneACCESS, and TCRdb retained only in-frame sequences with V and J called. Part of the clones is not carried over; for the studies checked, unresolved V genes explain less than half of this, and the remainder is unexplained. The DNA gave D and trimming, while V, J and clone size come from that table. The table for this sample lists about 220,000 clones; 83% of them were counted only once. Jointly, the top ten make up approximately 4.8% of the sample.

In the prospective study, participants were about 18 to 90 years old, resided in fewer than 25 geographic areas of the United States, and were enrolled through a virtual design. In the prospective study, participants were assigned to cohorts based on the clinical history participants reported in a screening survey and a study questionnaire. A participant counted as exposed if, within 2 weeks of entering the study, that participant had been in contact with someone who had a PCR-confirmed or clinician-diagnosed COVID-19 case. In the prospective study, whole blood, serum and a nasopharyngeal or oropharyngeal swab were collected from each participant by mobile phlebotomists. Prospective study participants could optionally give additional blood draws and questionnaires over a roughly 2-month period. Blood samples from the prospective study were shipped frozen or at room temperature prior to DNA extraction.

Reading the germline V gene gives CDR1 SGHNT and CDR2 YENEEA. V is cut back by 0 bases and J by 1 base, with 4 bases in the junction unmatched. The CDR3 measures 17 amino acids from cysteine to phenylalanine. Only the CDR3 region is kept as DNA, spanning 51 bases read in frame from base 1. This receptor was obtained from a woman between 50 and 59 years old who had been exposed to COVID-19. The sequence links TRBV11-3 to TRBJ2-2, with 8 junctional bases fitting TRBD1. The sequenced sample was PBMCs or T cells enriched from blood (not recorded which). The nucleotide sequence reads TGTGCCAGCAGCTTAGAAATTGGGACAGGGAACACCGGGGAGCTGTTTTTT. Translated, it gives CASSLEIGTGNTGELFF.